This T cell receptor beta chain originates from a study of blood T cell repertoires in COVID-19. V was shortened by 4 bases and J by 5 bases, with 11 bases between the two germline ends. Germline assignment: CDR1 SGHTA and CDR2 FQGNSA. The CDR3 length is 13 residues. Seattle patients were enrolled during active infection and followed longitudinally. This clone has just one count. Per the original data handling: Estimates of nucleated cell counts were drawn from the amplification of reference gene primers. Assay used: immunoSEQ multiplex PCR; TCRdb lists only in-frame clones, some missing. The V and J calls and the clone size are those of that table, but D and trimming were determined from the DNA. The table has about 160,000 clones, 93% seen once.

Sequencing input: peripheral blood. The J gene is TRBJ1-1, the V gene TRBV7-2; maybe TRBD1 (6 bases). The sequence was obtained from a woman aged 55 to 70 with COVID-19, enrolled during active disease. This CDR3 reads CASSSTGRTEAFF. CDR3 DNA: TGTGCCAGCAGCTCTACAGGGAGAACTGAAGCTTTCTTT. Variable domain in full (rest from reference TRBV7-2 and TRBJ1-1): GAGVSQSPSNKVTEKGKDVELRCDPISGHTALYWYRQSLGQGLEFLIYFQGNSAPDKSGLPSDRFSAERTGGSVSTLTIQRTQQEDSAVYLCASSSTGRTEAFFGQGTRLTVV.